This T cell receptor (beta chain) was sequenced during a study of shared clonotypes between healthy human individuals. In the study overall: Two women and a few men aged 18 to 49 served as donors. Per donor, CD8 memory used one plate, CD8 naive used two, CD4 memory used three and CD4 naive used three.

In germline, CDR1 is SGHVS, CDR2 FQNEAQ. The CDR3 has 18 amino acids. Trimming removed 0 bases from V and 1 base from J; junction bases left unmatched: 11. CD45RO negativity and positive selection for CCR7 defined naive CD8 cells, a population that excluded terminally differentiated effector memory CD45RA+ cells. This clone was observed once. Its antigen is still unknown. Generated by immunoSEQ multiplex PCR, the TCRdb table keeps only in-frame clones and is missing some. The table records millions of clones, approximately 95% of them present only once. Study results and limitations: When compared with the clonotypes that were shared by all four sorted-subset donors, the non-shared clonotypes turned out to have lower generation probabilities.

Sequencing input: naive CD8+ T cells sorted from blood. This rearrangement joins TRBV7-8 to TRBJ2-7, with TRBD1 matching 8 bases. The TCR sequence derives from a man aged 18 to 30 in good health. The CDR3 region has the DNA TGTGCCAGCAGCTTAGCGCTACTTGCGGGACAGGTATCCTACGAGCAGTACTTC. Protein product: CASSLALLAGQVSYEQYF.